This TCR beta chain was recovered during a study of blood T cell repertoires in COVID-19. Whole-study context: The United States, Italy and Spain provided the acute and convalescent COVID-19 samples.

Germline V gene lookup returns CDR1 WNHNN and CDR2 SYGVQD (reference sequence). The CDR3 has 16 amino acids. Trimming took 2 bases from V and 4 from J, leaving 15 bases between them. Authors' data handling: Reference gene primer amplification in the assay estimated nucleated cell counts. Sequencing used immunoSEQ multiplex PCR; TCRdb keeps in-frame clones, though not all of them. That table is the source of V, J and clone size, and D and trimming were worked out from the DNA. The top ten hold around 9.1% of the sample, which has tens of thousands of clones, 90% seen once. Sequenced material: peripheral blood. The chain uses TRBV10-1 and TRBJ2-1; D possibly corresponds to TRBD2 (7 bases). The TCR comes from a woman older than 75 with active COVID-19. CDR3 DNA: TGCGCCAGCAGTGAGATGGAGGGGGGGTCTTACAATGAGCAGTTCTTC. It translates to CASSEMEGGSYNEQFF.